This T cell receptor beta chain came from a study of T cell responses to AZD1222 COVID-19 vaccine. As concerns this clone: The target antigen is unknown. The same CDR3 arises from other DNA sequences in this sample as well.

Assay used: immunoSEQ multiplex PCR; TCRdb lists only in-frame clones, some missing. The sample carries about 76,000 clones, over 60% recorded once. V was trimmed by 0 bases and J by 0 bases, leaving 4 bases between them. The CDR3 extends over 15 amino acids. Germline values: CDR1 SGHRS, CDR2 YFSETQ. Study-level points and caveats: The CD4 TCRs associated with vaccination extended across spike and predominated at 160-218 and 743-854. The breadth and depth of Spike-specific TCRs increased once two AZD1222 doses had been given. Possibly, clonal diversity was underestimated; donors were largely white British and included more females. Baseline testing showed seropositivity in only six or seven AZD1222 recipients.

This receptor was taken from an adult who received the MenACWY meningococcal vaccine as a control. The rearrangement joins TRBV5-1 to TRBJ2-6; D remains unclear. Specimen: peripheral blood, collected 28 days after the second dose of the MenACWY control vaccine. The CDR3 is CASSLGSSGANVLTF. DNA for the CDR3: TGCGCCAGCAGCTTGGGCTCCTCTGGGGCCAACGTCCTGACTTTC. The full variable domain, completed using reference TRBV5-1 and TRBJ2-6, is KAGVTQTPRYLIKTRGQQVTLSCSPISGHRSVSWYQQTPGQGLQFLFEYFSETQRNKGNFPGRFSGRQFSNSRSEMNVSTLELGDSALYLCASSLGSSGANVLTFGAGSRLTVL.